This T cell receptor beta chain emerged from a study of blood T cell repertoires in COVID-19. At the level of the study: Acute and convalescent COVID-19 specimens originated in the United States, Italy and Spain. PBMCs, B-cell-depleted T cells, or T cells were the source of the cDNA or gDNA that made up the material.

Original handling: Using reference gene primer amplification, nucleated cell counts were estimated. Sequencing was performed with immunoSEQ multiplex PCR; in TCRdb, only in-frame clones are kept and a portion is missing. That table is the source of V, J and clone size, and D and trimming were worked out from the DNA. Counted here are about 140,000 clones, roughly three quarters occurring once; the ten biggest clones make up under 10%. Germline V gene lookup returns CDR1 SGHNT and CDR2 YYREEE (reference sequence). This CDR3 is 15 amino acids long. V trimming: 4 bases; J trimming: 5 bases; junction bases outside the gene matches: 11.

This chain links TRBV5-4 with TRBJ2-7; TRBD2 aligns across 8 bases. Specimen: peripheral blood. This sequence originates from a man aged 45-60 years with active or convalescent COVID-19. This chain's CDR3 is CASSQLTSADHEQYF. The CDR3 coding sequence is TGTGCCAGCAGCCAGCTGACTAGCGCGGACCACGAGCAGTACTTC.